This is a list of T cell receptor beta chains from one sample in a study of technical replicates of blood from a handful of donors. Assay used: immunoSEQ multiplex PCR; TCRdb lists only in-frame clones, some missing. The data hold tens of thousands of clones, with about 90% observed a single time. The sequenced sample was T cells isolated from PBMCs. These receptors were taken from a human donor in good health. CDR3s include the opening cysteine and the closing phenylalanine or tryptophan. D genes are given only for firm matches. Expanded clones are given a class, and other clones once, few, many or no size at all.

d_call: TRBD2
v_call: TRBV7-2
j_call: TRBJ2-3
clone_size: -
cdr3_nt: TGTGCCAGCAGCTTACTGGCGGGAGGGCTGGCAGATACGCAGTATTTT
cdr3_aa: CASSLLAGGLADTQYF

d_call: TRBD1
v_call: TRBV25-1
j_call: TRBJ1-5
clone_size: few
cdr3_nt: TGTGCCAGCAGTGCGACAGGGGATCATCAGCCCCAGCATTTT
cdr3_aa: CASSATGDHQPQHF

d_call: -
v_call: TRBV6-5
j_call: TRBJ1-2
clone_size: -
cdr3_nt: TGTGCCAGCAGTTACTCAGGGGGGGAAAGTAAGGGCTACACCTTC
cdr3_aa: CASSYSGGESKGYTF

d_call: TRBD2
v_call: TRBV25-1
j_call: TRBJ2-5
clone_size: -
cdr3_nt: TGTGCCAGCAGTGACCCCAGACTAGCGGGAGGAGGGGAGACCCAGTACTTC
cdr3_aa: CASSDPRLAGGGETQYF

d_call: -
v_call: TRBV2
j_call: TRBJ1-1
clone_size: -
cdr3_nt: TGTGCACAACAGGCGAACACTGAAGCTTTCTTT
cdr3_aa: CAQQANTEAFF

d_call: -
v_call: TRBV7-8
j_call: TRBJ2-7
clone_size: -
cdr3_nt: TGTGCCAGCAGCCGGGACTCCCGCTACGAGCAGTACTTC
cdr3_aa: CASSRDSRYEQYF

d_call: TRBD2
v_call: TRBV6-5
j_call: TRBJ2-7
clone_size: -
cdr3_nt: TGTGCCAGCAGCCCCGGGACTAGGGGAACCTACGAGCAGTACTTC
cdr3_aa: CASSPGTRGTYEQYF

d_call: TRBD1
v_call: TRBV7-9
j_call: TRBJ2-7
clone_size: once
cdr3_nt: TGTGCCAGCAGCTTAGAGACAGGGTTAGGTGAGCAGTACTTC
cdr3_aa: CASSLETGLGEQYF

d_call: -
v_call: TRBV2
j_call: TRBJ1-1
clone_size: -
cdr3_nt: TGTGCGATAGTAGAGGGGGTGGGCACTGAAGCTTTCTTT
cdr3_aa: CAIVEGVGTEAFF

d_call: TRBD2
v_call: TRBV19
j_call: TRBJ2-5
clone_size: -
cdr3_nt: TGTGCCAGTAGTACTCCTAGCGGGAAAGCTACCCAGTACTTC
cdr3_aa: CASSTPSGKATQYF

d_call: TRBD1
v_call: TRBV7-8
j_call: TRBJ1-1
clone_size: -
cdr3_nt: TGTGCCAGCAGCCGTAGACAGGGGGAGGGGGAAGCTTTCTTT
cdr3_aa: CASSRRQGEGEAFF

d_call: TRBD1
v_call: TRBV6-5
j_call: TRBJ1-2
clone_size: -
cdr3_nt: TGTGCCAGCAGGGACAGGGGACCCTATGGCTACACCTTC
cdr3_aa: CASRDRGPYGYTF

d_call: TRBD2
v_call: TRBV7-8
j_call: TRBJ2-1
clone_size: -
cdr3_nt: TGTGCCAGCAGCCTTGGACTAGCGGGAGGGACAAACTACAATGAGCAGTTCTTC
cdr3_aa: CASSLGLAGGTNYNEQFF

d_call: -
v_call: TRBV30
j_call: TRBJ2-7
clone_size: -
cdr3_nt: TGTGCCTGGAGTGTACAGGGCTACGAGCAGTACTTC
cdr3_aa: CAWSVQGYEQYF

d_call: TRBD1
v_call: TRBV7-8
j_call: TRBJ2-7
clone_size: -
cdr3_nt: TGTGCCAGCAGCTCAGGGACAGGGAGCTCCTACGAGCAGTACTTC
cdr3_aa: CASSSGTGSSYEQYF

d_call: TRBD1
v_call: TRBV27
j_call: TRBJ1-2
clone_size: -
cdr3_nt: TGTGCCAGCAGTTATGGATTTAAGGGGGCTTTGAGTGGCTACACCTTC
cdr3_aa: CASSYGFKGALSGYTF

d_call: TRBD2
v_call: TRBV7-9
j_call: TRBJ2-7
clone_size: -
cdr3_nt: TGTGCCAGCAGCCCCCCGGGACTAGCGGGAGATGGCCACGAGCAGTACTTC
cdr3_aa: CASSPPGLAGDGHEQYF

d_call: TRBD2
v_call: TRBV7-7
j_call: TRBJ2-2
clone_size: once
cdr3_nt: TGTGCCAGCAGCTTAGCCGGGACTAGCCAAGACTTGTTTTTT
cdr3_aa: CASSLAGTSQDLFF

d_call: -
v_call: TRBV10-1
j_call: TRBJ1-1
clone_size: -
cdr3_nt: TGCGCCAGCAGTCGGGACTTTTACACTGAAGCTTTCTTT
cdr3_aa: CASSRDFYTEAFF